Listed below are T cell receptor beta chains from one sample, sequenced in a study of shared clonotypes between healthy human individuals. Method: immunoSEQ multiplex PCR; TCRdb's copy keeps in-frame clones and lacks some. The table has over a million clones, around 98.5% seen once. The specimen was naive CD4+ T cells sorted from blood. These receptors were obtained from a man between 25 and 39 years old in good health. CDR3s include the opening cysteine and the closing phenylalanine or tryptophan. A D gene is named only where the DNA matches it firmly. The size entry is marked missing in some rows and otherwise reads once, few, many or a size class.

clone_size j_call v_call d_call cdr3_nt cdr3_aa
- TRBJ2-7 TRBV19 TRBD2 TGTGCCAGTAGTGCCCGGACTAGCGGGAGCTACGAGCAGTACTTC CASSARTSGSYEQYF
- TRBJ2-2 TRBV14 TRBD1 TGTGCCAGCAGCTACCGGACAGGGATGAACACCGGGGAGCTGTTTTTT CASSYRTGMNTGELFF
- TRBJ1-3 TRBV7-9 - TGTGCCAGCAGCCTAACCAATACCTACACCATATATTTT CASSLTNTYTIYF
- TRBJ1-1 TRBV28 - TGTGCCAGCACACTTCCGAACACTGGGGCTTTCTTT CASTLPNTGAFF
once TRBJ1-1 TRBV10-1 - TGCGCCAGCAGTGAATCGATGGTAGCCGGCGAAGCTTTCTTT CASSESMVAGEAFF
once TRBJ2-1 TRBV7-6 - TGTGCCAGCAGCCCCTTAGGCGCCTACAATGAGCAGTTCTTC CASSPLGAYNEQFF
- TRBJ2-7 TRBV27 - TGTGCCAGCAGTTCAAACCCGAGAATGGGCTACGGGAGATCCTACGAGCAGTACTTC CASSSNPRMGYGRSYEQYF
- TRBJ2-7 TRBV13 TRBD2 TGTGCCAGCAGCCAGCTAGCGGGAGGGCTCGAGCAGTACTTC CASSQLAGGLEQYF
- TRBJ2-1 TRBV9 TRBD2 TGTGCCAGCAGCGTAGCTACGGCGGGAGTCCCCAATGAGCAGTTCTTC CASSVATAGVPNEQFF
- TRBJ2-1 TRBV6-5 - TGTGCCAGCAGCCGAGGACTGCCCTACAATGAGCAGTTCTTC CASSRGLPYNEQFF
- TRBJ1-1 TRBV4-3 - TGCGCCAGCAGCCAAGATTTCGTGGGGGACACTGAAGCTTTCTTT CASSQDFVGDTEAFF
- TRBJ2-3 TRBV7-9 TRBD2 TGTGCCAGCAGCGATCCTAGCGGGAATGGAGATACGCAGTATTTT CASSDPSGNGDTQYF
- TRBJ2-5 TRBV2 TRBD2 TGTGCCAGAGGACTAGCGGGAGTAGAGACCCAGTACTTC CARGLAGVETQYF
- TRBJ1-2 TRBV4-2 - TGTGCCAGCAGCGAAAGGGAACGGGGGGCGAACTATGGCTACACCTTC CASSERERGANYGYTF
- TRBJ1-5 TRBV30 - TGTGCCTGGAGTGTAAAAGGGGCGGGCAATCAGCCCCAGCATTTT CAWSVKGAGNQPQHF
- TRBJ1-5 TRBV6-6 - TGTGCCAGCAGGAACGGCAGGGCTGGCAATCAGCCCCAGCATTTT CASRNGRAGNQPQHF
- TRBJ2-1 TRBV7-2 TRBD1 TGTGCCAGCAGCCGCCGGGACAGGGTTTTCACTGAGCAGTTCTTC CASSRRDRVFTEQFF
- TRBJ2-5 TRBV7-6 - TGTGCCAGCAGCCCCCCCCGAGGACAAGAGACCCAGTACTTC CASSPPRGQETQYF
- TRBJ2-1 TRBV5-1 TRBD2 TGCGCCAGCAGCTTGTTTGCGGCGGGAGGGGGTGAGCAGTTCTTC CASSLFAAGGGEQFF
- TRBJ1-4 TRBV9 - TGTGCCAGCAGCGTAGGTTCCGGGGGAGGTGAAAAACTGTTTTTT CASSVGSGGGEKLFF
- TRBJ2-3 TRBV29-1 TRBD2 TGCAGCGGTACCCGACGGGGGGCAGATACGCAGTATTTT CSGTRRGADTQYF
- TRBJ2-5 TRBV5-4 - TGTGCCAGCAGCCCCAGACAGGAAGAGACCCAGTACTTC CASSPRQEETQYF
- TRBJ2-7 TRBV5-4 - TGTGCCAGCAGCCTAGATCACTACGAGCAGTACTTC CASSLDHYEQYF
- TRBJ2-7 TRBV7-8 - TGTGCCAGCAGCTTAGGGCACTCCGGGACCCCGGTCTTC CASSLGHSGTPVF
- TRBJ2-1 TRBV15 TRBD2 TGTGCCACCAGCACGCCCAACCTAGCGGGGGAATACAATGAGCAGTTCTTC CATSTPNLAGEYNEQFF
- TRBJ1-5 TRBV28 - TGTGCCAGCAGGGAATATCAATACAGCAATCAGCCCCAGCATTTT CASREYQYSNQPQHF
- TRBJ1-4 TRBV11-2 - TGTGCCAGCAGCATATACGACTCTCAAGAAAAACTGTTTTTT CASSIYDSQEKLFF
- TRBJ2-5 TRBV29-1 - TGCAGCGTTGAGAGGGAGATGGGGGAGACTCAGTACTTC CSVEREMGETQYF
- TRBJ2-7 TRBV5-1 TRBD2 TGCGCCAGCAGTTTGGCGGGAGGGCCAAGTTCCGAGCAGTACTTC CASSLAGGPSSEQYF
- TRBJ2-1 TRBV5-4 - TGTGCCAGCAGCTTGGGGCGGGATTCCTACAATGAGCAGTTCTTC CASSLGRDSYNEQFF
- TRBJ1-1 TRBV18 - TGTGCCAGCTCACCCCAGTTGGAGAACACTGAAGCTTTCTTT CASSPQLENTEAFF
- TRBJ1-3 TRBV11-2 - TGTGCCAGCAGCCCAGCTAGCTCTGGAAACACCATATATTTT CASSPASSGNTIYF
- TRBJ2-7 TRBV11-2 TRBD2 TGTGCCAGCAGCCCTGAGCGGGGCGAGCAGTACTTC CASSPERGEQYF
- TRBJ2-7 TRBV5-1 TRBD2 TGCGCCACCAAGCCCTTAGCGGGAGTTGGGGGGTACGAGCAGTACTTC CATKPLAGVGGYEQYF
- TRBJ2-5 TRBV18 - TGTGCCAGCTCACCGCCCGGGACGGAAAAGGGGAAGACCCAGTACTTC CASSPPGTEKGKTQYF
- TRBJ1-5 TRBV5-8 - TGTGCCAGCAGCTTGGGCGTGGGGGAGGGACAGCCCCAGCATTTT CASSLGVGEGQPQHF
- TRBJ2-1 TRBV19 - TGTGCCAGTACCCCCACAGGATACAATGAGCAGTTCTTC CASTPTGYNEQFF
- TRBJ2-3 TRBV10-3 - TGTGCCATCAGTAACCTAGCGAGCACAGATACGCAGTATTTT CAISNLASTDTQYF
- TRBJ1-1 TRBV7-3 TRBD1 TGTGCCAGCAGCCTACAGGGGGCCACTGAAGCTTTCTTT CASSLQGATEAFF
once TRBJ2-7 TRBV20-1 - TGCAGTGCTAGAGGTCCCTACGAGCAGTACTTC CSARGPYEQYF
- TRBJ1-4 TRBV7-9 TRBD1 TGTGCCAGCGTCAAGTGGGCCGGGACAGGGCGGGAAAAACTGTTTTTT CASVKWAGTGREKLFF
- TRBJ2-7 TRBV28 - TGTGCCAGCAGTGGACCCCCTACCTACGAGCAGTACTTC CASSGPPTYEQYF
- TRBJ2-1 TRBV19 TRBD1 TGTGCCAGTAGCGATCGACAGGGACACTACAATGAGCAGTTCTTC CASSDRQGHYNEQFF
- TRBJ2-7 TRBV28 TRBD2 TGTGCCAGCAGTTTATGGGTAGCGGGAGGGGCGCAGTACTTC CASSLWVAGGAQYF
once TRBJ2-1 TRBV5-1 TRBD2 TGCGCCAGCGGAAAATCTAGCGGGAGAGTCAATGAGCAGTTCTTC CASGKSSGRVNEQFF
- TRBJ1-5 TRBV6-1 - TGTGCCAGCTCCCCCAGTACAGCAAATCAGCCCCAGCATTTT CASSPSTANQPQHF
once TRBJ2-1 TRBV6-5 - TGTGCCAGCCTTTATAGACCGGTGCATGAGCAGTTCTTC CASLYRPVHEQFF
- TRBJ1-1 TRBV5-1 - TGCGCCAGCAGCTTGGATGGCAGGACAAACACTGAAGCTTTCTTT CASSLDGRTNTEAFF
- TRBJ1-5 TRBV28 - TGTGCCAGCTCCACAGGGCCCACGCCCCAGCATTTT CASSTGPTPQHF
- TRBJ1-5 TRBV19 - TGTGCCAGTAGTATGAGGGGACGGCAGCCCCAGCATTTT CASSMRGRQPQHF
- TRBJ2-4 TRBV7-8 TRBD1 TGTGCCAGCAGCTGGGGACAGCGGCTAGCCAAAAACATTCAGTACTTC CASSWGQRLAKNIQYF